The rows below give T cell receptor beta chains drawn from one sample of a study of shared clonotypes between healthy human individuals. The assay was immunoSEQ multiplex PCR, and TCRdb's table has in-frame clones only and misses some. This table holds about 2 million clones, about 94% found once. The sample taken for sequencing was naive CD8+ T cells sorted from blood. These receptors were collected from a man younger than 35 in good health. The CDR3 runs from the conserved cysteine through the conserved F or W. The D gene is left open where the match is weak. Clone size is stated in some rows and not others, as once, few, many or a class when expanded.

j_call v_call d_call clone_size cdr3_nt cdr3_aa
TRBJ1-6 TRBV27 . . TGTGCCAGCATGGCGTGGAATTCACCCCTCCACTTT CASMAWNSPLHF
TRBJ1-2 TRBV27 . . TGTGCCAGCAGTGGGGGGTTCACACCCTATGGCTACACCTTC CASSGGFTPYGYTF
TRBJ2-7 TRBV7-8 . . TGTGCCAGCAGCTCCTCGCCGAACGGATACGAGCAGTACTTC CASSSSPNGYEQYF
TRBJ1-2 TRBV21-1 . few TGTGCCAGCAGCAAAGTTGTGGCGGCCTATGGCTACACCTTC CASSKVVAAYGYTF
TRBJ1-1 TRBV5-4 . . TGTGCCAGCACCTTTACAGGGTGGACTGAAGCTTTCTTT CASTFTGWTEAFF
TRBJ2-5 TRBV9 . . TGTGCCAGCAGCCCCGGTTGGGCGGAAGAGACCCAGTACTTC CASSPGWAEETQYF
TRBJ2-1 TRBV10-3 . . TGTGCCATCAGTGAGCCATCAGGGAAGTCCTACAATGAGCAGTTCTTC CAISEPSGKSYNEQFF
TRBJ2-7 TRBV5-6 . . TGTGCCAGCAGCTCCCCCCCGGGGTCCTACGAGCAGTACTTC CASSSPPGSYEQYF
TRBJ2-7 TRBV7-8 . . TGTGCCAGCAGCTTACAACGAACCTACGAGCAGTACTTC CASSLQRTYEQYF
TRBJ1-6 TRBV19 . . TGTGCCAGTAGTACGACAGAGAACTATAATTCACCCCTCCACTTT CASSTTENYNSPLHF
TRBJ1-5 TRBV27 . . TGTGCCAGCAGTTTGAGGCAGAACAATCAGCCCCAGCATTTT CASSLRQNNQPQHF
TRBJ2-7 TRBV29-1 TRBD1 . TGCAGCGTTGTTCTGGACAGGGGTTACGAGCAGTACTTC CSVVLDRGYEQYF
TRBJ2-1 TRBV30 TRBD2 . TGTGCCTGGACCGATAGCGGGTCGGCTGTGGGGTTCTTC CAWTDSGSAVGFF
TRBJ2-7 TRBV18 . once TGTGCCAGCTCACCAGACACCTCTCCCTCCTACGAGCAGTACTTC CASSPDTSPSYEQYF
TRBJ2-5 TRBV7-6 . . TGTGCCAGCAGCCACGGACAAACTCAAGAGACCCAGTACTTC CASSHGQTQETQYF
TRBJ2-1 TRBV6-4 . once TGTGCCAGCAGTGACCTAAATGAGCAGTTCTTC CASSDLNEQFF
TRBJ2-1 TRBV9 . . TGTGCCAGCAGCGTCAGTGGGGGGAGCTCCTACAATGAGCAGTTCTTC CASSVSGGSSYNEQFF
TRBJ1-4 TRBV4-3 TRBD1 . TGCGCCAGCAGCCAAGGCTGGACAGGGGAGGGTGAAAAACTGTTTTTT CASSQGWTGEGEKLFF
TRBJ2-7 TRBV6-1 . . TGTGCCAGTAGTCAGTCAGGGACCTTCTACGAGCAGTACTTC CASSQSGTFYEQYF
TRBJ1-3 TRBV7-6 . . TGTGCCAGCAGCTTAGCCGCGGTGAGCTCTGGAAACACCATATATTTT CASSLAAVSSGNTIYF
TRBJ2-3 TRBV5-4 . . TGTGCCAGCAGCTTGAATCCGGAAAGCACAGATACGCAGTATTTT CASSLNPESTDTQYF
TRBJ2-2 TRBV5-6 . once TGTGCCAGCAGCTTGGGTCTGGGGGCGCCGGACGGGGAGCTGTTTTTT CASSLGLGAPDGELFF
TRBJ2-2 TRBV7-2 . . TGTGCCAGCAGCCCCCTCGCGGGTAGGAACACCGGGGAGCTGTTTTTT CASSPLAGRNTGELFF
TRBJ1-1 TRBV6-5 TRBD1 . TGTGCCAGCAGTCCAGGGGGGTGGGACACTGAAGCTTTCTTT CASSPGGWDTEAFF
TRBJ1-1 TRBV19 . . TGTGCCAGTAGTATTGGGAGTCTCAACACTGAAGCTTTCTTT CASSIGSLNTEAFF
TRBJ2-7 TRBV5-6 . . TGTGCCAGGAGGTTTGTAGGCCCTTACGAGCAGTACTTC CARRFVGPYEQYF
TRBJ2-5 TRBV9 . . TGTGCCAGCAGCCGCGAAGGGGGGTTGGAGACCCAGTACTTC CASSREGGLETQYF
TRBJ1-2 TRBV5-4 . . TGTGCCAGCAGCCAGGACCTCTGGGTGGACTATGGCTACACCTTC CASSQDLWVDYGYTF
TRBJ1-3 TRBV2 . . TGTGCCAGCAGTGAAGCAGACCCTGGAAACACCATATATTTT CASSEADPGNTIYF
TRBJ1-5 TRBV16 . . TGTGCCAGCAGCCAATTGGCAGGGGCTAATCAGCCCCAGCATTTT CASSQLAGANQPQHF
TRBJ2-3 TRBV9 . once TGTGCCAGCAGCTCAACAGATACGCAGTATTTT CASSSTDTQYF
TRBJ2-1 TRBV7-8 TRBD2 . TGTGCCAGCAGCCTACTCCTGTGGAGCGGGGCTGAACTCAACAATGAGCAGTTCTTC CASSLLLWSGAELNNEQFF